This T cell receptor (beta chain) stems from a study of tumor-infiltrating lymphocytes in primary liver carcinoma. TCR beta cDNA came from 400 to 500 ng total RNA, primed with a constant-region primer. Amplification in three nested multiplex PCR rounds with slightly modified ARM-PCR gave rise to TCR beta libraries. Running approximately 10 cycles apiece, the first two PCR rounds relied on TRBV1-TRBV30 forward primers together with a C-beta reverse primer. One entry per CDR3 protein results from TCRdb running MiXCR on the multiplex PCR reads. This sample has fewer than 250,000 distinct CDR3 sequences, with 85% found just once. Co-extraction yielded RNA and DNA from 20-30 mg of unsorted bulk tissue. CDR1 is SGHDT and CDR2 is YYEEEE in the germline V gene. V lost 4 bases and J 0 bases, leaving 16 bases between the germline ends. The CDR3 contains 16 residues. The table lists this clonotype with a count of one.

Sample: tumor tissue from primary liver carcinoma. The TCR was taken from a man in his forties with primary liver carcinoma and hepatitis B virus infection. The chain carries TRBV5-6 and TRBJ1-2, with a tentative D call TRBD1 (5 bases). CDR3 sequence reads: CASSHNDWDPNYGYTF. As DNA, the CDR3 is TGTGCCAGCAGCCACAATGACTGGGACCCTAACTATGGCTACACCTTC.